This T cell receptor beta chain is from a study of cytomegalovirus exposure and HLA in healthy donors. Study details: Earlier work reported 110 million or so unique TCR beta sequences from some 170 million T cells.

Donors were nominally healthy when sampled, though unrecorded immune exposures were likely. The CDR3 covers 13 residues. Between the trimmed V and J ends, which lost 2 bases and 4 bases, there was a span of 8 bases. Germline V gives CDR1 MNHNS, CDR2 SASEGT. Of note for this clone: The target antigen is unknown.

Findings of the study overall: Across donors, sequencing depth was assumed by presence/absence analyses to be roughly uniform. The study labeled 150 to 200 TCR beta chains cytomegalovirus-associated.

Primers for the PCR totalled 60 Vbeta and 13 Jbeta. TCRdb's copy holds only in-frame clones and misses some; the assay was immunoSEQ multiplex PCR. The sample contains roughly 86,000 clones, 75% to 80% of which appear only once. The source material was PBMCs. The V gene is TRBV6-1, the J gene TRBJ1-1, with D uncertain. The source is a female donor in good health and CMV-seronegative. The CDR3 sequence is CASSENFGTEAFF. CDR3 coding DNA: TGTGCCAGCAGTGAAAATTTCGGCACTGAAGCTTTCTTT.